Following are 26 T cell receptor beta chains from one sample sequenced in a study of CD8+CD57+ T cells in acquired aplastic anemia. Genomic DNA acted as the template from which TCR beta VDJ combination and CDR3 sequence profiling were carried out. A single record per CDR3 protein comes from TCRdb applying MiXCR to the reads. The table records fewer than 200,000 distinct CDR3 sequences, 50% to 75% of them present only once. Sequencing was carried out using sorted CD4+, CD8+, or CD8+CD57+ T cells (not recorded which) from PBMCs. Source of these receptors: a human donor in good health.

The sample holds a few counts of this clonotype. This sequence joins TRBV20-1 and TRBJ2-7; D assignment may be TRBD1 or TRBD2 (5 bases each). This CDR3 has 13 residues. V was pared by 7 bases and J by 5 bases, with 18 bases between. Germline loops: CDR1 DFQATT, CDR2 SNEGSKA (reference sequence). The CDR3 region is CSVPSGTRNEQYF. Here the CDR3 DNA reads TGCAGTGTCCCGTCCGGGACGAGGAACGAGCAGTACTTC.

J is TRBJ2-1 and V is TRBV10-3, with 11 bases matching TRBD1. Unmatched junction bases numbered 7, after V lost 7 bases and J lost 8 bases. The CDR3 is 14 amino acids. The germline V gene has CDR1 ENHRY and CDR2 SYGVKD. CDR3 protein: CAIKRTGGRDEQFF. The CDR3 DNA follows: TGTGCCATCAAGAGGACAGGGGGCAGGGATGAGCAGTTCTTC.

This chain links TRBV6-4 with TRBJ2-7; perhaps TRBD1 as D (6 bases). V gave up 8 bases and J gave up 3 bases, with 14 bases separating them. The CDR3 has 13 amino acids. In germline, CDR1 is MRHNA, CDR2 SNTAGT. The CDR3 DNA reads as TGTGCCAGCCGGGCAGGGACATTCTACGAGCAGTACTTC. Translating gives CASRAGTFYEQYF.

This clonotype occurred many times. The chain has TRBV6-4 and TRBJ2-6, with a possible D match to TRBD2 (5 bases). Germline V gives CDR1 MRHNA, CDR2 SNTAGT. CDR3 length: 15 residues. Between the trimmed V and J ends, which lost 9 bases and 0 bases, there was a span of 12 bases. The CDR3 DNA is TGTGCCAGGAGAGACGAGGGCTCTGGGGCCAACGTCCTGACTTTC. The encoded protein is CARRDEGSGANVLTF.

The V and J genes are TRBV20-1 and TRBJ2-5; tentatively, D is TRBD1 or TRBD2 (5 bases each). Per germline, CDR1 DFQATT and CDR2 SNEGSKA (reference sequence). The CDR3 loop spans 15 amino acids. V was trimmed by 4 bases and J by 0 bases, leaving 15 bases between them. CDR3 nucleotide sequence: TGCAGTGCTAACGGGGTGGGACGAAACCAAGAGACCCAGTACTTC. Amino acid sequence: CSANGVGRNQETQYF.

The chain employs TRBV14 and TRBJ1-2; no clear D gene. The CDR3 length is 14 residues. The germline CDR1 and CDR2 sequences are SGHDN and FVKESK. V dropped 3 bases and J dropped 2 bases, with 10 bases sitting between them. The CDR3 region has the DNA TGTGCCAGCAGCCAGGACGGGAGGAACTATGGCTACACCTTC. Protein: CASSQDGRNYGYTF.

V is TRBV20-1 and J is TRBJ2-7; possibly TRBD1 for D (6 bases). Trimming shortened V by 4 bases and J by 5 bases, and 18 bases separated the two germline ends. Germline CDR1 and CDR2: DFQATT and SNEGSKA (reference sequence). CDR3 length: 14 amino acids. The CDR3 region has the DNA TGCAGTGCTAAAGACGGACAGTCACCTAACGAGCAGTACTTC. As protein: CSAKDGQSPNEQYF.

To note about this clonotype: This sequence may be a read error, since a much larger clone differs from it by one base. The chain combines TRBV6-2 or TRBV6-3 with TRBJ1-1; D remains ambiguous. The CDR3 loop spans 13 amino acids. The germline gives CDR1 MNHEY, CDR2 SVGEGT. The chain's CDR3 is CASRPTLGTEDFF. The CDR3 bases are TGTGCCAGCAGACCGACCTTGGGCACTGAAGATTTCTTT.

This clonotype was counted many times. The junction and the germline gene differ at one end; a read error may be behind it. The rearrangement links TRBV20-1 to TRBJ2-3; 14 positions agree with TRBD2. Looked up from germline, CDR1 is DFQATT and CDR2 is SNEGSKA (reference sequence). The length of the CDR3 is 15 residues. CDR3 protein: CSARGLAGATDTQYF. The CDR3 region has the DNA TGCAGCGCTAGGGGACTAGCGGGAGCCACAGATACGCAGTATTTT.

This chain connects TRBV20-1 to TRBJ2-3; D is undetermined. The CDR3 has 15 residues. Between the trimmed V and J ends, which lost 2 bases and 6 bases, there was a span of 18 bases. CDR1 DFQATT and CDR2 SNEGSKA come from the germline V gene (reference sequence). CDR3 nucleotides: TGCAGTGCTAGACCCCGGCAAAGAGACTGGGATACGCAGTATTTT. Translated: CSARPRQRDWDTQYF.

This clonotype was seen ten or more times. This chain uses TRBV7-6 with TRBJ1-2, with 8 bases fitting TRBD1. The V and J ends lost 2 bases and 8 bases, in that order; junction bases with no gene match: 4. The CDR3 loop spans 13 amino acids. Germline assignment: CDR1 SGHVS and CDR2 FNYEAQ. The CDR3 sequence is CASSLQGAGGYTF. The CDR3, as DNA: TGTGCCAGCAGCTTACAGGGGGCGGGAGGCTACACCTTC.

The chain has TRBV19 and TRBJ1-2, with 9 bases that match TRBD1. Per the germline V gene, CDR1 is LNHDA and CDR2 is SQIVND (reference sequence). Trimming removed 3 bases from V and 6 bases from J; junction bases left unmatched: 8. The CDR3 spans 15 residues. CDR3 sequence (DNA): TGTGCCAGTAGTATTGACAGGGGGAGTATAGATGGCTACACCTTC. Translation gives CASSIDRGSIDGYTF.

The rearrangement joins TRBV25-1 to TRBJ1-1, with 7 positions matching TRBD1. The CDR3 totals 16 residues. Germline V gene data show CDR1 as MGHDK and CDR2 as SYGVNS. After removal of 6 bases from V and 2 bases from J, the junction contained 12 bases not matched to a gene. CDR3: CASSQTGTVSNTEAFF. The CDR3 bases are TGTGCCAGCAGCCAGACAGGGACGGTTTCTAACACTGAAGCTTTCTTT.

The sample holds many counts of this clonotype. This chain joins TRBV9 and TRBJ2-1; 8 bases are shared with TRBD2. Trimming removed 4 bases from V and 4 bases from J; junction bases left unmatched: 7. CDR3 length: 15 residues. Germline CDR1 and CDR2: SGDLS and YYNGEE. This CDR3 reads CASSIGGDTYNEQFF. CDR3 nucleotides: TGTGCCAGCAGCATCGGGGGGGATACATACAATGAGCAGTTCTTC.

This clonotype was observed a few times. The rearrangement links TRBV2 to TRBJ2-7, with TRBD1 matching 8 bases. CDR3 size: 14 residues. CDR1 and CDR2 (germline): SNHLY, FYNNEI. Germline trimming cut 4 bases from V and 4 bases from J; bases unmatched to any gene: 6. Here the CDR3 DNA reads TGTGCCAGCAGTGCCCGGACAGGGTGGTACGAGCAGTACTTC. Translating gives CASSARTGWYEQYF.

This clonotype showed up just once. This sequence joins TRBV5-2 and TRBJ1-2. TRBV5-2 is shown as a pseudogene. The CDR3 consists of 13 residues. CDR3 bases: TGTGCCAGCAACCACCTGAAGGGTTATGGCTACACCTTC. Translating gives CASNHLKGYGYTF.

The sample holds a few counts of this clonotype. The V gene is TRBV14, the J gene TRBJ2-7, with unresolved D. The CDR3 has 14 amino acids. Germline assignment: CDR1 SGHDN and CDR2 FVKESK. V was clipped by 0 bases and J by 6 bases, with 12 bases between them. CDR3 in DNA: TGTGCCAGCAGCCAAGATCCCTCATACGGCGAGCAGTACTTC. Protein: CASSQDPSYGEQYF.

V is TRBV7-2 and J is TRBJ2-5; the match to TRBD2 covers 11 bases. The germline V gene has CDR1 SGHTA and CDR2 FQGNSA. The CDR3 totals 17 residues. The V and J ends lost 2 bases and 2 bases, in that order; junction bases with no gene match: 7. CDR3 in DNA: TGTGCCAGCAGCTTATCCCTAGCGGGGGGAGGTCAAGAGACCCAGTACTTC. Amino acid sequence: CASSLSLAGGGQETQYF.

This clonotype came up many times. V gene TRBV27 combines with J gene TRBJ2-3; no firm D call. The CDR3 is 13 residues long. Trimming pared 2 bases from V and 0 bases from J, leaving 3 bases between. Looked up from germline, CDR1 is MNHEY and CDR2 is SMNVEV (reference sequence). The CDR3 DNA is TGTGCCAGCAGTTTAACCAGCACAGATACGCAGTATTTT. Translated, it gives CASSLTSTDTQYF.

This clonotype was seen repeatedly, ten times or more. The chain employs TRBV6-6 and TRBJ2-1; 14 bases align to TRBD2. V lost 6 bases, J lost 5 bases, and 3 bases stayed unmatched. The CDR3 extends over 15 amino acids. The germline V gene has CDR1 MNHNY and CDR2 SVGAGI (reference sequence). The CDR3 spells CASRPGLAGDNEQFF. CDR3 bases: TGTGCCAGCAGACCGGGACTAGCGGGAGACAATGAGCAGTTCTTC.

The sample holds a few counts of this clonotype. The chain combines TRBV9 with TRBJ2-5, with D unresolved. Germline lookup yields CDR1 SGDLS and CDR2 YYNGEE. V was shortened by 5 bases and J by 2 bases, with 10 bases between the two germline ends. This CDR3 comprises 13 residues. CDR3 nucleotide sequence: TGTGCCAGCAGTGGCGCCCTACAAGAGACCCAGTACTTC. This encodes CASSGALQETQYF.

The J gene is TRBJ2-3, the V gene TRBV20-1; TRBD2 aligns across 8 bases. The CDR3 runs to 11 residues. From germline, CDR1 is DFQATT and CDR2 SNEGSKA (reference sequence). CDR3 amino acids: CSGGASDTQYF. CDR3 in DNA: TGCAGCGGGGGGGCGTCGGATACGCAGTATTTT.

This clonotype was seen only once. CDR3: CASSRYGQGLETQYF. CDR3 DNA sequence: TGTGCCAGCAGCCGGTACGGACAGGGGCTGGAGACCCAGTACTTC. The rearrangement uses TRBV14 and TRBJ2-5; 9 bases map to TRBD1. From germline, CDR1 is SGHDN and CDR2 FVKESK. Trimming cost V 4 bases and J 5 bases; bases outside gene matches: 8. CDR3 length equals 15 residues. The full variable domain, with the rest looked up from reference TRBV14 and TRBJ2-5, is EAGVTQFPSHSVIEKGQTVTLRCDPISGHDNLYWYRRVMGKEIKFLLHFVKESKQDESGMPNNRFLAERTGGTYSTLKVQPAELEDSGVYFCASSRYGQGLETQYFGPGTRLLVL.

By frequency in the sample, this clonotype is medium-sized. The chain recombines TRBV5-5 with TRBJ2-7; perhaps TRBD2 as D (6 bases). Germline-derived CDR1 and CDR2 are SGHKS and YYEKEE (reference sequence). The V gene lost 0 bases and the J gene lost 1 base, with 8 bases spanning the gap. The CDR3 runs to 14 residues. The DNA of the CDR3 is TGTGCCAGCAGCTTGGTCCGGGGGTCCTACGAGCAGTACTTC. This gives the protein CASSLVRGSYEQYF.

This sequence joins TRBV7-3 and TRBJ2-3, with TRBD2 identical over 8 bases. Germline V gene sequence: CDR1 SGHTA, CDR2 FQGTGA. Trimming took 5 bases from V and 6 from J; bases not matched to a gene: 7. The CDR3 totals 14 residues. CDR3 sequence (DNA): TGTGCCAGCAGCCCGGGGGGGGTACGGGATACGCAGTATTTT. Its protein product is CASSPGGVRDTQYF.

This clonotype was seen only a few times. V gene TRBV29-1 combines with J gene TRBJ2-3, with D perhaps being TRBD1 or TRBD2 (5 bases each). This CDR3 contains 12 residues. Germline V gene sequence: CDR1 SQVTM, CDR2 ANQGSEA. V lost 3 bases and J lost 4, with 8 bases in between. CDR3 amino acids: CSVDRDADTQYF. The CDR3 DNA follows: TGCAGCGTTGACAGGGACGCAGATACGCAGTATTTT.